This T cell receptor beta chain is from a study of follicular helper T cells after annual influenza vaccination. Background on the study: Some donors were sampled over the 2013-2014, 2014-2015 and 2015-2016 vaccinations. General observations from the study: The much larger non-cTfh compartments may have been undersampled.

In the case of this clone: Its target is not known.

As to time point: 2014-2015 season, pre-vaccination. No donor had influenza vaccine in the prior 6 months; all lived in the community. The CDR3 spans 17 residues. The V end was cut by 7 bases, the J end by 1 base, with 22 bases between. Per germline, CDR1 LGHNT and CDR2 FRNRAP. TCRB sequencing was done at Survey resolution level. Sequenced by immunoSEQ multiplex PCR; TCRdb stores in-frame clones only, minus some. This table holds about 13,000 clones, roughly 81% found once. The TCR was taken from an adult who received the influenza vaccine. The rearrangement links TRBV12-5 to TRBJ1-1; D is unclear. The sample here was CXCR5- memory CD4+ T cells sorted from blood, taken on the day of influenza vaccination. This CDR3 reads CASASAPLGRRNTEAFF. DNA of the CDR3: TGTGCTAGTGCCAGTGCCCCTTTGGGGAGGCGGAACACTGAAGCTTTCTTT.